The 9 T cell receptor beta chains listed next were all sequenced from one sample in a study of beta chain features in type 1 diabetes (dated by TCRdb to the late 2010s). Overall study results and their limits: Type 1 diabetes patients showed a moderate but significant shortening of TCRB CDR3 length in all four CD4+ subsets.

Their specific antigens are unknown. Receptors were amplified or captured by the immunoSEQ multiplex PCR assay. The entire amount of isolated RNA was reverse transcribed using the High Capacity cDNA Reverse Transcription Kit, so the sequenced TCRB transcripts were expressed ones. The table comes from immuneACCESS by way of TCRdb, which keeps in-frame sequences with V and J called. Part of the clones is missing from these tables; in studies checked, under half for an unresolved V gene and the rest for unknown reasons. Here the sample has around 650,000 clones; roughly an eighth occur a single time. Of the sample, around 0.12% is held by the ten largest clones. The sample consisted of naive CD4+ T cells from blood. The meaning of the sample's cell subset or site label: true naive CD4+ T cells. All receptors come from a man aged 25 to 40 with type 1 diabetes.

V gene TRBV4-3 combines with J gene TRBJ1-2; TRBD1 aligns across 9 bases. Unmatched junction bases numbered 6, after V lost 1 base and J lost 6 bases. The CDR3 runs to 15 residues. CDR1 is LGHNA, CDR2 YSLEER, per germline. CDR3 in DNA: TGCGCCAGCAGCCAAGCCGAGGACAGGGGACATGGCTACACCTTC. The encoded protein is CASSQAEDRGHGYTF.

As regards this clone: The junction departs from the called germline gene at one end, perhaps through a read error. V and J are TRBV9 and TRBJ2-7; D unclear. Germline CDR1 reads SGDLS; CDR2 reads YYNGEE. The CDR3 totals 14 residues. This chain's CDR3 is CASSVAAHSSEQYF. The CDR3 coding sequence is TGTGCCAGCAGCGTAGCGGCCCATTCCTCCGAGCAGTACTTC.

This clone has a single count. This sequence joins TRBV6-1 and TRBJ2-2; 7 positions match TRBD1. V dropped 3 bases and J dropped 0; count of bases not matched to a gene: 4. The CDR3 spans 16 residues. Germline assignment: CDR1 MNHNS and CDR2 SASEGT. CDR3 residues: CASSDRQGPNTGELFF. In DNA, the CDR3 is TGTGCCAGCAGTGACCGACAGGGACCGAACACCGGGGAGCTGTTTTTT.

The V call is TRBV6-6, the J call TRBJ2-5; D not certain. The CDR3 contains 12 residues. Germline V CDR1 and CDR2: MNHNY, SVGAGI (reference sequence). The V and J ends lost 5 bases and 2 bases respectively, with 6 bases between them. The CDR3 loop reads CASSPRQETQYF. The CDR3 nucleotides read TGTGCCAGCAGTCCTCGGCAAGAGACCCAGTACTTC.

The J gene is TRBJ2-7, the V gene TRBV28, with 7 bases fitting TRBD1. CDR1 and CDR2 from the germline V gene are MDHEN and SYDVKM. The J segment lost 4 bases and the V segment lost 5 bases, leaving 11 bases of the junction unmatched. CDR3 size: 15 residues. The CDR3 sequence is CASSLPWGTDYEQYF. CDR3 bases: TGTGCCAGCAGTCTCCCCTGGGGGACAGATTACGAGCAGTACTTC.

This clone was detected ten times or more. This chain links TRBV28 with TRBJ2-1, with D unclear. Between the trimmed V and J ends, which lost 3 bases and 7 bases, there was a span of 7 bases. Germline V gene data show CDR1 as MDHEN and CDR2 as SYDVKM. The CDR3 length is 12 residues. The CDR3 region has the DNA TGTGCCAGCAGTTTGGTCGTGAATGAGCAGTTCTTC. Translation: CASSLVVNEQFF.

This clone turned up a few times. The chain combines TRBV29-1 with TRBJ2-5; D might be TRBD1 or TRBD2, each matching 5 bases. In germline, CDR1 is SQVTM, CDR2 ANQGSEA. V lost 7 bases and J lost 4, with 13 bases in between. The CDR3 contains 12 residues. Here the CDR3 reads CSARGAGETQYF. In DNA form, the CDR3 reads TGCAGCGCAAGGGGAGCAGGAGAGACCCAGTACTTC.

This clone was observed a handful of times. The rearrangement joins TRBV6-1 to TRBJ2-2; D ambiguous. This CDR3 spans 12 amino acids. V lost 8 bases to trimming and J lost 6 bases, with 10 bases between them. Germline V gene sequence: CDR1 MNHNS, CDR2 SASEGT. In DNA form, the CDR3 reads TGTGCCAGCGGCTATCTAGCCGGGGAGCTGTTTTTT. This codes for CASGYLAGELFF.

The table lists this clone with a few counts. The V gene is TRBV30, the J gene TRBJ1-5; 10 bases agree with TRBD1. J lost 1 base, V lost 3 bases, and 9 bases had no gene match. The CDR3 is made up of 17 amino acids. Germline V gene sequence: CDR1 GTSNPN, CDR2 SVGIG (reference sequence). CDR3 in amino acids: CAWSSGTGVRSNQPQHF. The CDR3, as DNA: TGTGCCTGGAGCTCCGGGACAGGGGTGAGAAGCAATCAGCCCCAGCATTTT.